Listed below are T cell receptor beta chains from one sample, sequenced in a study of breast tumors, draining lymph nodes, adjacent tissues. TCRdb reprocessed the multiplex PCR reads via MiXCR and lists one record per CDR3 protein. The data contain tens of thousands of distinct CDR3 sequences, roughly 24% of them seen just once; the ten biggest clones take up 8%. Sequencing was carried out using breast tumor tissue. These receptor sequences come from a female donor with breast cancer. Some clones in this sample may be carry-over from other donors' samples. CDR3s leave out the opening cysteine and the closing phenylalanine or tryptophan.

j_call: TRBJ2-7; v_call: TRBV14; cdr3_aa: ASSQEQGFYEQY
j_call: TRBJ2-1; v_call: TRBV24-1; cdr3_aa: ATSGAGYPRTDEQF
j_call: TRBJ2-3; v_call: TRBV20-1; cdr3_aa: SARDIGGTTDTQY
j_call: TRBJ2-2; v_call: TRBV9; cdr3_aa: ASSAGDSFTGELF
j_call: TRBJ1-1; v_call: TRBV20-1; cdr3_aa: SARDRGTRNTEAF
j_call: TRBJ2-7; v_call: TRBV6-5; cdr3_aa: ASSYVMGPYEQY
j_call: TRBJ1-6; v_call: TRBV7-2; cdr3_aa: ASSGQGANSPLH
j_call: TRBJ2-5; v_call: TRBV6-1; cdr3_aa: ASKDRQETQY
j_call: TRBJ2-1; v_call: TRBV19; cdr3_aa: ASSIADHRGSPYNEQF
j_call: TRBJ1-2; v_call: TRBV28; cdr3_aa: ASRNIHGYT
j_call: TRBJ2-7; v_call: TRBV5-4; cdr3_aa: ASSSGLAGGYEQY
j_call: TRBJ2-5; v_call: TRBV6-5; cdr3_aa: ASSYSWVAGQEETQY
j_call: TRBJ2-3; v_call: TRBV4-2; cdr3_aa: ASSQGSGGGTDTQY
j_call: TRBJ2-6; v_call: TRBV7-2; cdr3_aa: ASTPLSSGANVLT
j_call: TRBJ2-3; v_call: TRBV7-9; cdr3_aa: ASSLTGGSDTQY
j_call: TRBJ2-3; v_call: TRBV19; cdr3_aa: ASSTGGGLDTQY
j_call: TRBJ1-2; v_call: TRBV2; cdr3_aa: ASTQRTGGDYGYT
j_call: TRBJ2-1; v_call: TRBV6-5; cdr3_aa: ASSYSHTPIRGEQF
j_call: TRBJ2-7; v_call: TRBV5-5; cdr3_aa: ASSLEFGQGYEQY
j_call: TRBJ1-2; v_call: TRBV6-5; cdr3_aa: ASSYRGQENYGHT
j_call: TRBJ1-2; v_call: TRBV6-6; cdr3_aa: ASSTTANYGYT
j_call: TRBJ2-5; v_call: TRBV4-1; cdr3_aa: ASSQAQGANQETQY
j_call: TRBJ2-1; v_call: TRBV9; cdr3_aa: ASSAQTQGEQF
j_call: TRBJ2-5; v_call: TRBV7-2; cdr3_aa: ASSQNVRVQTQY
j_call: TRBJ1-5; v_call: TRBV6-6; cdr3_aa: ASIGTGLYQPQH
j_call: TRBJ2-1; v_call: TRBV7-9; cdr3_aa: ASSRLRGTNEQF
j_call: TRBJ2-3; v_call: TRBV20-1; cdr3_aa: SARGLAATGTDTQY
j_call: TRBJ2-1; v_call: TRBV12-3/TRBV12-4; cdr3_aa: ASTTGQPYNEQF
j_call: TRBJ1-1; v_call: TRBV6-1; cdr3_aa: ASSEGDEATEAF
j_call: TRBJ2-5; v_call: TRBV5-4; cdr3_aa: ATKTTAGETQY
j_call: TRBJ1-4; v_call: TRBV7-3; cdr3_aa: ASKQGGSTYATNEKLF
j_call: TRBJ2-5; v_call: TRBV4-1; cdr3_aa: ASSQEDFYKTQY